The 13 T cell receptor beta chains presented below share a single source sample, sequenced in a study of Ad26.COV2.S vaccination and SARS-CoV-2 variants. Repertoires were generated with immunoSEQ multiplex PCR, while TCRdb's copy carries only in-frame clones and drops some. The profile covers about 350,000 clones, with under 95% appearing a single time and around 4.2% taken by the ten largest. Sequenced material: peripheral blood, taken after recovery from COVID-19. These receptor sequences come from a human donor who had recovered from COVID-19.

This clone appeared a single time. The J gene is TRBJ2-7, the V gene TRBV6-2 or TRBV6-3, with D perhaps TRBD2 (5 bases). The CDR3 totals 20 residues. Germline CDR1 and CDR2: MNHEY and SVGEGT. The V end was cut by 2 bases, the J end by 4 bases, with 30 bases between. The DNA of the CDR3 is TGTGCCAGCAGTTACCCCTCGGAGGTGACGGTCGAGGTGGAATCGTACGAGCAGTACTTC. This encodes CASSYPSEVTVEVESYEQYF.

The chain recombines TRBV5-1 with TRBJ2-3, with no clear D. Per the germline V gene, CDR1 is SGHRS and CDR2 is YFSETQ. The CDR3 extends over 17 amino acids. Trimming left V 2 bases short and J 4 bases short, with 20 bases between. The chain's CDR3 is CASSFFELPGSPDTQYF. Written as DNA, the CDR3 is TGCGCCAGCAGCTTCTTCGAACTCCCCGGCTCCCCAGATACGCAGTATTTT.

This clone was seen once. The chain joins TRBV2 to TRBJ2-2; 7 bases fit TRBD2. Per the germline V gene, CDR1 is SNHLY and CDR2 is FYNNEI. V lost 5 bases and J lost 0; bases outside the gene matches: 3. The CDR3 consists of 15 residues. Here the CDR3 DNA reads TGTGCCAGCAGTCTAGGACTAGCGAACACCGGGGAGCTGTTTTTT. It encodes CASSLGLANTGELFF.

This clone was counted a few times. The rearrangement links TRBV12-5 to TRBJ1-2; no firm D call. The germline gives CDR1 LGHNT, CDR2 FRNRAP. The CDR3 spans 13 residues. The V gene lost 6 bases and the J gene lost 4 bases, with 12 bases spanning the gap. The CDR3 sequence is CASGAGPIYGYTF. CDR3 nucleotides: TGTGCTAGTGGCGCAGGTCCTATCTATGGCTACACCTTC.

The DNA of the CDR3 is TGCGCCAGCAGCCTTGGCGGCAGGAGCAACGAGCAGTACTTC. This gives the protein CASSLGGRSNEQYF. The gene calls are TRBV4-3 and TRBJ2-7; unclear D gene. The CDR3 totals 14 residues. Germline values: CDR1 LGHNA, CDR2 YSLEER. Trimming pared 4 bases from V and 5 bases from J, leaving 15 bases between.

A few counts support this clone. The chain uses TRBV18 and TRBJ1-3, with D unresolved. There are 15 residues in the CDR3. CDR1 is KGHSH, CDR2 LQKENI, per germline. The germline V and J ends were trimmed by 6 bases and 0 bases, with 12 bases remaining between them. The CDR3 is CASSREFSSGNTIYF. CDR3 nucleotides: TGTGCCAGCTCCAGAGAATTCAGCTCTGGAAACACCATATATTTT.

The chain couples TRBV27 to TRBJ2-5; D possibly matches TRBD1 or TRBD2 (7 bases each). There are 14 residues in the CDR3. Germline V gene sequence: CDR1 MNHEY, CDR2 SMNVEV (reference sequence). The ends were cut back, 5 bases at V and 5 bases at J, with 15 bases in the middle. CDR3 amino acids: CASSGRQGGETQYF. The CDR3 coding sequence is TGTGCCAGCAGTGGCAGACAGGGAGGGGAGACCCAGTACTTC.

The genes are TRBV6-5 and TRBJ1-3, with D unclear. CDR1 MNHEY and CDR2 SVGAGI come from the germline V gene. Trimming shortened V by 2 bases and J by 4 bases, and 15 bases separated the two germline ends. The CDR3 runs 16 residues. The DNA of the CDR3 is TGTGCCAGCAGTTACCAAGCCGAGTTTGGAGGAAACACCATATATTTT. Its translation: CASSYQAEFGGNTIYF.

This chain uses TRBV7-6 with TRBJ2-1; D may be TRBD1 (6 bases). Germline lookup yields CDR1 SGHVS and CDR2 FNYEAQ. V dropped 6 bases and J dropped 9 bases, with 30 bases sitting between them. The CDR3 contains 18 residues. CDR3 DNA: TGTGCCAGCAGTCAAGCCTTCCCCGGCAGGGGTTTAATGGGTGAGCAGTTCTTC. Translated: CASSQAFPGRGLMGEQFF.

The chain has TRBV6-5 and TRBJ1-3; the D is unclear. The CDR3 consists of 13 residues. The V and J ends lost 7 bases and 8 bases respectively, with 15 bases between them. Germline V gives CDR1 MNHEY, CDR2 SVGAGI. The CDR3 region has the DNA TGTGCCAGCACGGGCCCACCGGGGTACACCATATATTTT. Its protein product is CASTGPPGYTIYF.

This clone was seen just once. The rearrangement uses TRBV5-1 and TRBJ2-1; 8 bases line up with TRBD2. Germline V gene sequence: CDR1 SGHRS, CDR2 YFSETQ. With 0 bases clipped from V and 7 bases from J, the junction kept 6 bases outside the gene matches. This CDR3 spans 15 amino acids. CDR3 sequence: CASSLAGGLANEQFF. The CDR3 bases are TGCGCCAGCAGCTTGGCGGGGGGGTTGGCGAATGAGCAGTTCTTC.

V gene TRBV19 combines with J gene TRBJ1-1; possibly TRBD1 for D (6 bases). This CDR3 is 14 amino acids long. The V end lost 4 bases, the J end lost 5 bases, and 14 bases lay between the germline ends. The V gene's germline CDR1 is LNHDA and CDR2 SQIVND (reference sequence). CDR3 DNA: TGTGCCAGTAGTAAATCCCAGGGGTGGACTGAAGCTTTCTTT. Its translation: CASSKSQGWTEAFF. Drawing the rest from reference TRBV19 and TRBJ1-1, the complete variable domain is DGGITQSPKYLFRKEGQNVTLSCEQNLNHDAMYWYRQDPGQGLRLIYYSQIVNDFQKGDIAEGYSVSREKKESFPLTVTSAQKNPTAFYLCASSKSQGWTEAFFGQGTRLTVV.

V is TRBV18 and J is TRBJ2-3; 12 nucleotides match TRBD2. Germline values: CDR1 KGHSH, CDR2 LQKENI. The CDR3 runs to 18 residues. Trimming at V came to 4 bases and at J to 4 bases, leaving 12 bases not matched to a gene. The CDR3 here is CASSLNTRLAGAADTQYF. The CDR3 DNA is TGTGCCAGCTCACTCAACACAAGACTAGCGGGGGCGGCAGATACGCAGTATTTT.